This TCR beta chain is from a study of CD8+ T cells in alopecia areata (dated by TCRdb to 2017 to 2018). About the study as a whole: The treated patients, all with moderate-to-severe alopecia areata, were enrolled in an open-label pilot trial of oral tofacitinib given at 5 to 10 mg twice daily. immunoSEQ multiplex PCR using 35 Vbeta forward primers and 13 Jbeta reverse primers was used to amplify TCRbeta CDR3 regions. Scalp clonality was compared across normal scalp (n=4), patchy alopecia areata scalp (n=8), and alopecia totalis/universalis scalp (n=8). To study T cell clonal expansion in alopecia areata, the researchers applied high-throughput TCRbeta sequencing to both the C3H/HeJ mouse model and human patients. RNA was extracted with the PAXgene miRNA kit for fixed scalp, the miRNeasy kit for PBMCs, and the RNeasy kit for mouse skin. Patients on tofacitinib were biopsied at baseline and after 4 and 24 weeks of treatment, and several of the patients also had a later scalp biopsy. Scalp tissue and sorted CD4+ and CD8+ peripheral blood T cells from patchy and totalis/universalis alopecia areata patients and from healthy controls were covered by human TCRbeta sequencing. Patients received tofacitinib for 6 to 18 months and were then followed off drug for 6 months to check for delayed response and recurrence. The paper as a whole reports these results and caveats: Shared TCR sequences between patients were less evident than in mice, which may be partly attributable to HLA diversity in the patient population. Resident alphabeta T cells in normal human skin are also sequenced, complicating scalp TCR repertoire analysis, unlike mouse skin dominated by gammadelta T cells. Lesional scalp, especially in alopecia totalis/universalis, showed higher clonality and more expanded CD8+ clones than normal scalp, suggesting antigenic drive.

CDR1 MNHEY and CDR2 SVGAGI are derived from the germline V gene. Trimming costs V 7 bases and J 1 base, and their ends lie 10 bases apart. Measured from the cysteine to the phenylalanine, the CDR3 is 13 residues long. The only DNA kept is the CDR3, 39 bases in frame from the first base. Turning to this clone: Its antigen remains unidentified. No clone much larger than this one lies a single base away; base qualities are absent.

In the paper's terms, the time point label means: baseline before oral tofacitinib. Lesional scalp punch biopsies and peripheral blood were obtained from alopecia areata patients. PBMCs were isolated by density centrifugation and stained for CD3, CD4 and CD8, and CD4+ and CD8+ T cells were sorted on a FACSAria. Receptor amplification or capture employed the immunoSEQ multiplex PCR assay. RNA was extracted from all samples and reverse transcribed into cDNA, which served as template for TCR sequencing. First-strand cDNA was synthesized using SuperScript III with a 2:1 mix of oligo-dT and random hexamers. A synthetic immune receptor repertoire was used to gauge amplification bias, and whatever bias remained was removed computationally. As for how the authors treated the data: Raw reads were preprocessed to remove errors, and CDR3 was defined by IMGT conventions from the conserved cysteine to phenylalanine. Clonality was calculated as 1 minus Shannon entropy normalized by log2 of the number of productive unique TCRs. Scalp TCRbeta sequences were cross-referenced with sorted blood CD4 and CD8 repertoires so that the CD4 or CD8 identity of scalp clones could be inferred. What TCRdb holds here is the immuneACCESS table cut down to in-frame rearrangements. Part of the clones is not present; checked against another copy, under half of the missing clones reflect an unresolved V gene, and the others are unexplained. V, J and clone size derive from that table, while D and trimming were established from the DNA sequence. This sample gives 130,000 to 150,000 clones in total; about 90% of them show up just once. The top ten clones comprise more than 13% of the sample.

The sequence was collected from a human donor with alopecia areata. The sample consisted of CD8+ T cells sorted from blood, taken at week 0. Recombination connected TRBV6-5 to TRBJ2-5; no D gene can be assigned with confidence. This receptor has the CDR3 CASTGSGQETQYF. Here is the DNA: TGTGCCAGCACGGGTAGTGGCCAAGAGACCCAGTACTTC.